This TCR beta chain was captured by sequencing in a study of T cells in women clearing cervical HPV infection. Study context: Case blood was drawn a median approximately 150 days after lesion detection.

Generated by immunoSEQ multiplex PCR, the TCRdb table keeps only in-frame clones and is missing some. Recorded here are around 33,000 clones; the top ten clones represent around 20%. The CDR3 is 15 amino acids. The V gene end was trimmed by 0 bases and the J gene end by 4 bases; junction bases not matched to a gene: 7. Germline CDR1 is DFQATT and CDR2 is SNEGSKA (reference sequence). With respect to this clone: Its cognate antigen is unknown. The read stops 3 residues short of the end of the CDR3; the missing end is completed from the germline J gene.

Broader study findings: Unknown T-cell numbers per sample may underlie the richness differences.

The clonotype was recovered from a woman aged 18 to 75 with a cervical HPV16 infection that either progressed to CIN3+ or cleared (not recorded which). V usage is TRBV20-1 and J usage is TRBJ1-1; 8 bases are shared with TRBD1. The sample comprised blood buffy coat. CDR3 in amino acids: CSARDQGADGTEAFF. The sequenced CDR3 bases are TGCAGTGCTAGAGATCAGGGGGCGGATGGCACTGAA.